This paragraph reports one TCR beta chain. Which antigen it targets is not known. Per-nucleotide qualities are absent, and no much larger clonotype sits a single base away. Via the germline V gene, CDR1 is MDHEN and CDR2 SYDVKM. Its CDR3 holds 14 amino acids, cysteine through phenylalanine. The sequence is cut down to CDR3 DNA, 42 bases in frame from base 1. V loses 3 bases of germline sequence and J loses 4 bases, and the interval between the two ends is 12 bases. The data were obtained in a study of radiotherapy plus CTLA-4 blockade in lung cancer (dated by TCRdb to the late 2010s). Regarding the research as a whole: Among enrolled patients, about 17% had an objective response and 30% to 35% reached disease control. Study-wide conclusions, independent of this receptor: The strongest predictors of response, as reported, were early dynamic changes in blood T cell clones along with a rise in serum interferon-beta after radiation. TCR clones derived from tumors expanded in peripheral blood after treatment with radiotherapy and ipilimumab.

Focal radiation therapy combined with CTLA-4 blockade (ipilimumab) was tested in patients with chemo-refractory metastatic non-small-cell lung cancer. Receptor amplification or capture employed the immunoSEQ multiplex PCR assay. TCRdb holds this immuneACCESS table with in-frame rearrangements only. Some clones are missing; in checked studies, unresolved V genes explain under half, and the rest has no known cause. Recorded for this sample are fewer than 50,000 clones; 80% to 90% of them occurred a single time. Roughly 22% of the sample rests with the top ten. This chain is built from TRBV28 and TRBJ1-2; TRBD1 is perhaps the D gene, given 6 matching bases. The input for sequencing was peripheral blood, taken from a patient treated with radiotherapy plus ipilimumab. The source of this sequence is a human donor with non-small cell lung cancer whose response to radiotherapy plus ipilimumab could not be evaluated. The DNA reads TGTGCCAGCAGTTTCTCGGGGGGGGCCTATGGCTACACCTTC. It translates to CASSFSGGAYGYTF.